This T cell receptor (beta chain) was captured in a study of early T cells in non-severe SARS-CoV-2 infection. Study summary: With bulk RNA from unsorted whole blood as input, sequencing yielded unpaired chains.

Findings and limits, study-wide: Anti-spike CD8 responses were favored in VDJdb matching, and private and CD4 specificities were missed.

This clonotype was detected ten times or more. No antigen is known for it. The library protocol tagged individual cDNA molecules with unique molecular identifiers. TCRdb passed the 5' RACE reads through MiXCR, listing each CDR3 protein once. The top ten hold under 4.5% of the sample, which has tens of thousands of distinct CDR3 sequences, around 13% seen once. This CDR3 is 12 amino acids long. Germline loops: CDR1 DFQATT, CDR2 SNEGSKA (reference sequence). V gave up 1 base and J gave up 7 bases, with 10 bases separating them. This rearrangement joins TRBV20-1 to TRBJ1-1; no firm D call. Sequencing used whole blood. This receptor was identified in an adult who was a healthcare worker with PCR-confirmed SARS-CoV-2 infection or an uninfected control (not recorded which). CDR3 loop: CSARGGPGEAFF. The CDR3 nucleotides read TGCAGTGCTAGAGGCGGGCCGGGTGAAGCTTTCTTT.